This T cell receptor (beta chain) originates from a study of post-analysis software for immune sequencing data. Study results and limitations: Comparison of patients with controls showed about 5 TRBV segments more frequent in patients, TRBV5-6, TRBV5-1 and TRBV20-1 among them.

Including both end residues, the CDR3 is 12 amino acids long. TCR beta libraries were prepared from cDNA with unique molecular identifiers. TCRdb analysed the PCR reads with MiXCR anew, one entry per CDR3 protein. Seen here are 750,000 to 950,000 distinct CDR3 sequences, under 60% observed once, and the top ten hold roughly 4.4%. With regard to this clonotype: Antigen unknown. Because the CDR3's place on the DNA is in doubt, the DNA is left out and the CDR3 is given as listed by TCRdb.

The rearrangement links TRBV12-3 or TRBV12-4 to TRBJ1-2; TRBD1, the D gene given by the table, was not confirmed from the DNA. The TCR originated in a girl aged 10 to 17 with multiple sclerosis. Material: blood. CDR3: CASSSFGAGYTF.